Listed below are T cell receptor beta chains from one sample, sequenced in a study of blood T cells in healthy people across ages. MiXCR, run by TCRdb on the 5' RACE reads, gives a single entry per CDR3 protein. The repertoire holds about 1.5 million distinct CDR3 sequences, with about 45% as singletons. Sequencing was performed on blood. All receptors derive from a woman between 18 and 30 years old in good health. Each CDR3 is given with its conserved first and last residue. Fields, in order: CDR3 DNA, CDR3 protein, clone size, V gene, J gene, D gene. The D gene is left open where the match is weak. Only some rows state a clone size, as once, few, many or a class for expanded clones.

TGTGCCAGCAGACTACAGGGTAGGGGGCACAATCAGCCCCAGCATTTT	CASRLQGRGHNQPQHF	few	TRBV27	TRBJ1-5	TRBD1
TGTGCCAGCAGTTTGCCCCTGGGACACCCAGTTTCTGGGGCCAACGTCCTGACTTTC	CASSLPLGHPVSGANVLTF	NA	TRBV28	TRBJ2-6	NA
TGTGCCAGCTCACCGGACAGGCTTGCTAACTATGGCTACACCTTC	CASSPDRLANYGYTF	NA	TRBV18	TRBJ1-2	TRBD1
TGTGCCAGCAGTTCCCTCGAGGGGGGAGAAGCTTTCTTT	CASSSLEGGEAFF	NA	TRBV27	TRBJ1-1	NA
TGTGCCAGCAGGCGCAGGGGGACAGGGCGCGGCTACACCTTC	CASRRRGTGRGYTF	NA	TRBV25-1	TRBJ1-2	TRBD1
TGTGCCAGCAGCTCCAGGGCCGTCTCTGGAAACACCATATATTTT	CASSSRAVSGNTIYF	NA	TRBV13	TRBJ1-3	NA
TGTGCCAGCGCGGTGGGAGAGACCGGGGAGCTGTTTTTT	CASAVGETGELFF	NA	TRBV6-2/TRBV6-3	TRBJ2-2	NA
TGTGCCAGTAGTATGTTGTTGGAGGGACAGGGCTACGAGCAGTACTTC	CASSMLLEGQGYEQYF	NA	TRBV19	TRBJ2-7	TRBD1
TGTGCCAGCAGCTTAGGGATGATACCTGGAAACACCATATATTTT	CASSLGMIPGNTIYF	NA	TRBV7-2	TRBJ1-3	NA
TGTGCCACCAGCATAAAGGGTGATCAGCCCCAGCATTTT	CATSIKGDQPQHF	many	TRBV15	TRBJ1-5	NA
TGTGCCAGCAGCCAGACTAGCTCCACGTACAATGAGCAGTTCTTC	CASSQTSSTYNEQFF	few	TRBV7-9	TRBJ2-1	TRBD2
TGTGCCAGCAGTTTATTAGCAGCCCAGGGCAATCAGCCCCAGCATTTT	CASSLLAAQGNQPQHF	few	TRBV12-3/TRBV12-4	TRBJ1-5	NA
TGCAGTGCTAGAGTCAGCGGATCTATCGGCTACACCTTC	CSARVSGSIGYTF	NA	TRBV20-1	TRBJ1-2	NA
TGTGCCAGCAGCTTAGCCGTAGAGGGTTTGGGGTATGGCTACACCTTC	CASSLAVEGLGYGYTF	NA	TRBV7-8	TRBJ1-2	NA
TGCAGTGCTAGTGAGCCGCTCTCTGGGGCCAACGTCCTGACTTTC	CSASEPLSGANVLTF	many	TRBV20-1	TRBJ2-6	NA
TGCGCCAGCAGCTTCGACCAAAATACAGGGAGCACTGAAGCTTTCTTT	CASSFDQNTGSTEAFF	few	TRBV5-1	TRBJ1-1	NA
TGCAGCGTTCTGGACAGGGTGGGCGGCTACACCTTC	CSVLDRVGGYTF	NA	TRBV29-1	TRBJ1-2	TRBD1
TGTGCCAGCAGCTTAGGGCAGCGGGGGAGGACTGAAGCTTTCTTT	CASSLGQRGRTEAFF	NA	TRBV7-2	TRBJ1-1	NA
TGTGCCAGCAGGATTAACAGGGGTGAAGCTTTCTTT	CASRINRGEAFF	NA	TRBV12-3/TRBV12-4	TRBJ1-1	TRBD1
TGCAGTGCTAGCCCCCTTATGGCGCAGTACTTC	CSASPLMAQYF	NA	TRBV20-1	TRBJ2-5	NA
TGTGCCAGCAGCTTAGATCTGGGGCAGATATTACAAGAGACCCAGTACTTC	CASSLDLGQILQETQYF	many	TRBV11-2	TRBJ2-5	NA
TGCAGTGCTAGAGGTAGCAGGGCTCAAGAGACCCAGTACTTC	CSARGSRAQETQYF	NA	TRBV20-1	TRBJ2-5	NA
TGTGCCAGCAATAGAGGCGGGGTGAAAAACGAGCAGTACTTC	CASNRGGVKNEQYF	NA	TRBV16	TRBJ2-7	NA
TGCGCCAGTGGAGGGGCATTAGGCACAGATGCGCAGTATTTT	CASGGALGTDAQYF	NA	TRBV5-1	TRBJ2-3	NA
TGCGCCAGCAGCTTTGGCGCGGGAACCTACGAGCAGTACTTC	CASSFGAGTYEQYF	few	TRBV5-1	TRBJ2-7	NA
TGTGCCAGCAGCAGGGGGGACGGCCGTCTGGAACTGTTTTTT	CASSRGDGRLELFF	NA	TRBV7-9	TRBJ1-4	NA
TGTGCCAGCAGACAGAAACTCACCGGGGAGCTGTTTTTT	CASRQKLTGELFF	NA	TRBV27	TRBJ2-2	NA
TGTGCCATCAGTTTGGGGTACAATGAGCAGTTCTTC	CAISLGYNEQFF	few	TRBV10-3	TRBJ2-1	NA
TGCAGCGTACGCACCCGACTAGGTCCCTACAATGAGCAGTACTTC	CSVRTRLGPYNEQYF	NA	TRBV29-1	TRBJ2-7	NA
TGTGCCAGCAGGCCCCTCCTAGCGGGAGGGGAAGATACGCAGTATTTT	CASRPLLAGGEDTQYF	once	TRBV6-2/TRBV6-3	TRBJ2-3	TRBD2
TGTGCCAGCAGCATGACAGGGTCGGATACGCAGTATTTT	CASSMTGSDTQYF	NA	TRBV7-9	TRBJ2-3	TRBD1
TGCGCCAGCAATCCGGGACAGAGCTCCTACAATGAGCAGTTCTTC	CASNPGQSSYNEQFF	NA	TRBV5-1	TRBJ2-1	TRBD1
TGCAGTGCTAGCGGGTTTAGCGCCTACGAGCAGTACTTC	CSASGFSAYEQYF	few	TRBV20-1	TRBJ2-7	NA
TGTGCCAGCAGCTTCCAGGGGGCTACCTACAATGAGCAGTTCTTC	CASSFQGATYNEQFF	NA	TRBV11-2	TRBJ2-1	TRBD1
TGCGCCAGCAGCTTGACAGGGGGAAGTTCACCCCTCCACTTT	CASSLTGGSSPLHF	few	TRBV5-1	TRBJ1-6	TRBD1
TGTGCCAGCAGCTTCACAGGGAGGAGTACTGAAGCTTTCTTT	CASSFTGRSTEAFF	NA	TRBV5-4	TRBJ1-1	NA
TGCAGTGCTAGGGCGGACAGGGGGATTTACGAGCAGTACTTC	CSARADRGIYEQYF	NA	TRBV20-1	TRBJ2-7	TRBD1
TGTGCCAGCAGCCTTGTTACGGACATGGGTTTAAACTATGGCTACACCTTC	CASSLVTDMGLNYGYTF	few	TRBV7-9	TRBJ1-2	NA
TGTGCCAGCAGTTTGGTACGTCCTAGCTCCTACAATGAGCAGTTCTTC	CASSLVRPSSYNEQFF	NA	TRBV27	TRBJ2-1	NA
TGTGCCAGCAGCTTAGCACAGTTGAGGGGGCACGAGCAGTACTTC	CASSLAQLRGHEQYF	few	TRBV7-2	TRBJ2-7	TRBD1
TGCAGCGTTGAAGAGGACAGGGGGTTGCGCGGAGATACGCAGTATTTT	CSVEEDRGLRGDTQYF	NA	TRBV29-1	TRBJ2-3	TRBD1
TGTGCCAGTAGTATTGTGGACAGCCTGTCCTACGAGCAGTACTTC	CASSIVDSLSYEQYF	NA	TRBV19	TRBJ2-7	NA
TGCGCCAGCAGCCAAGATGAGCTTAAATCTAATTCACCCCTCCACTTT	CASSQDELKSNSPLHF	few	TRBV4-3	TRBJ1-6	NA
TGTGCCGGCACACGGACTGGACACTACGAGCAGTACTTC	CAGTRTGHYEQYF	few	TRBV28	TRBJ2-7	NA
TGCAGTGCTAGGGATCCCCTACTAGCGCTGGATGAGCAGTACTTC	CSARDPLLALDEQYF	NA	TRBV20-1	TRBJ2-7	TRBD2
TGCAGTGCTGCCGGGGGGCGGGAGACCCAGTACTTC	CSAAGGRETQYF	NA	TRBV20-1	TRBJ2-5	NA
TGTGCCAGCAGCTCCGACAGGGAAGTTAGCGAGCAGTACTTC	CASSSDREVSEQYF	NA	TRBV13	TRBJ2-7	TRBD1
TGTGCCAGCAGCGTATATCCTGGGGACAGGAGAAACACTGAAGCTTTCTTT	CASSVYPGDRRNTEAFF	NA	TRBV9	TRBJ1-1	TRBD1
TGCGCCAGCAGCCCGGTCGGGACGGCGAACAATGAGCAGTTCTTC	CASSPVGTANNEQFF	NA	TRBV5-1	TRBJ2-1	NA
TGTGCCACCAGTGATCCATCGACAGGGCTTAATGAAAAACTGTTTTTT	CATSDPSTGLNEKLFF	NA	TRBV24-1	TRBJ1-4	TRBD1
TGTGCCATCAGTCTGGTCGGTCCAGGGGATAATTCACCCCTCCACTTT	CAISLVGPGDNSPLHF	NA	TRBV10-3	TRBJ1-6	NA
TGCAGCGTTGCGACTAGCGGTTCGGATACGCAGTATTTT	CSVATSGSDTQYF	few	TRBV29-1	TRBJ2-3	TRBD2
TGTGCCAGCAGTTTATTCAGGGGACAGGGGGGCTACGAGCAGTACTTC	CASSLFRGQGGYEQYF	once	TRBV28	TRBJ2-7	TRBD1
TGTGCCAGCAGTTACAGTCCGGAGGGTTATACGCAGTATTTT	CASSYSPEGYTQYF	NA	TRBV6-5	TRBJ2-3	NA
TGTGCCAGCGGCGTTACTGGGCTCCCCTACAATGAGCAGTACTTC	CASGVTGLPYNEQYF	NA	TRBV9	TRBJ2-7	NA
TGCAGCGTTGGAGGGTTTTACAATGAGCAGTTCTTC	CSVGGFYNEQFF	NA	TRBV29-1	TRBJ2-1	NA
TGTGCCTGGGAGAGGGGGGACACTGAAGCTTTCTTT	CAWERGDTEAFF	NA	TRBV30	TRBJ1-1	NA
TGTGCCAGCAGCTTAGCGCAAGGGCGGTTCTACGAGCAGTACTTC	CASSLAQGRFYEQYF	NA	TRBV7-2	TRBJ2-7	NA
TGCAGTGCTAGAAAGCGCGTTGACACTGAAGCTTTCTTT	CSARKRVDTEAFF	NA	TRBV20-1	TRBJ1-1	NA